The entry that follows covers one T cell receptor (beta chain) sequence. The sample is drawn from a study of identifying expanded T cells in peripheral blood. Only in-frame clones appear in the TCRdb table, and some are missing; sequencing was by immunoSEQ multiplex PCR. The sample holds under 110,000 clones, about 83% seen once. No infections or other immune events were documented during collection. CDR3 length: 14 residues. Germline V gene data show CDR1 as SGHRS and CDR2 as YFSETQ. J gave up 5 bases and V 6 bases, and 10 bases lay outside the gene matches. J is TRBJ2-7 and V is TRBV5-1; 8 bases match TRBD1. The clonotype comes from a person aged 18 to 70 in good health. The sequenced material came from blood. Here the CDR3 reads CASTPTGGSHEQYF. CDR3 nucleotide sequence: TGCGCCAGCACGCCCACAGGGGGGTCCCACGAGCAGTACTTC. The full variable domain, with the rest looked up from reference TRBV5-1 and TRBJ2-7, is KAGVTQTPRYLIKTRGQQVTLSCSPISGHRSVSWYQQTPGQGLQFLFEYFSETQRNKGNFPGRFSGRQFSNSRSEMNVSTLELGDSALYLCASTPTGGSHEQYFGPGTRLTVT.